This record covers a single T cell receptor (beta chain). Likely a read error: the CDR3 ends without its conserved phenylalanine or tryptophan. V was shortened by 0 bases and J by 5 bases, with 8 bases between the two germline ends. From germline, CDR1 is MGHRA and CDR2 YSYEKL. This CDR3 is built from 14 residues. These data originate in a study of T-cell reconstitution after alpha-beta-depleted transplantation in children. Construction of the TCRbeta library involved unique molecular identifiers. One entry per CDR3 protein, called by TCRdb with MiXCR from the PCR reads. The repertoire holds some 500,000 distinct CDR3 sequences, approximately 16% seen once, with around 3.3% in the top ten.

This clonotype originated in a human donor who donated a stem cell graft to a child with acute lymphoblastic leukemia. Sequenced here: PBMCs from the stem cell graft donor, sampled from the stem cell graft. The chain uses TRBV4-1 and TRBJ2-1; D remains ambiguous. The CDR3 loop reads CASSQENGDNEQFL. The CDR3 DNA sequence: TGCGCCAGCAGCCAAGAAAATGGTGACAATGAGCAGTTCTTG.